What follows is one T cell receptor beta chain and its context. Antigen unknown. In the source study's methods: The median was about 100,000 TCRs per sample, ranging 23,224 to 690,600. In TCRdb, the RACE reads were re-called with MiXCR into one record per CDR3 protein. Clone size and V and J calls follow TCRdb, not the original study. The profile shows about 360,000 distinct CDR3 sequences, about 4.4% of them singletons. This sample was included in a study of human T cells and chemical hapten exposure. Study-level findings and limits: High-frequency TCRs, those above 1 in 1000, stayed the same after DPC sensitization.

V was pared by 5 bases and J by 4 bases, with 14 bases between. The CDR3 is made up of 13 amino acids. Germline V gene data show CDR1 as DFQATT and CDR2 as SNEGSKA (reference sequence). Time point described: patch test 1, 2 weeks after DPC sensitization. The treatment is: therapeutic diphenylcyclopropenone sensitization with weekly scalp DPC. The TCR sequence derives from a woman between 45 and 60 years old with alopecia areata. Some clones in this sample may be carry-over from other donors' samples. The sample here was whole blood, taken in connection with sensitization to the hapten diphenylcyclopropenone (DPC). The V gene is TRBV20-1, the J gene TRBJ1-1; D unclear. CDR3 sequence (DNA): TGCAGTGCTCCTAACACGGCGGGCACTGAAGCTTTCTTT. This codes for CSAPNTAGTEAFF.